This TCR beta chain came from a study of T-cell memory formation after mild COVID-19. Findings and limits, study-wide: Contracting CD8+ clones were enriched in EMRA, CD4+ mainly in CM and EM.

With respect to this clonotype: Its antigen remains unknown.

After removal of 3 bases from V and 8 bases from J, the junction contained 6 bases not matched to a gene. The germline V gene has CDR1 SQVTM and CDR2 ANQGSEA. The CDR3 runs 13 residues. TCRdb analysed the 5' RACE reads with MiXCR anew, one entry per CDR3 protein. The sample records 300,000 or so distinct CDR3 sequences, 15% to 20% being singletons. V is TRBV29-1 and J is TRBJ2-1; 8 bases fit TRBD2. The sequence was collected from a man aged 18 to 29 who had mild COVID-19 (a few samples of this study predate the infection). Cell type and time point are not known. Sequences were obtained from PBMCs or a T cell subset sorted from them (not recorded which). DNA of the CDR3: TGCAGCGTTGAGGAAGCCGGGGGGGATGAGCAGTTCTTC. Translated: CSVEEAGGDEQFF.